The rows below give T cell receptor beta chains drawn from one sample of a study of CD8 T cells in ankylosing spondylitis. TCRdb passed the 5' RACE reads through MiXCR, listing each CDR3 protein once. The sample includes about 140,000 distinct CDR3 sequences, about a third of them seen just once. The sequenced sample was synovial fluid, either unsorted or a sorted T cell fraction (not recorded which). These receptors originate from a male donor with ankylosing spondylitis. The CDR3 runs from the conserved cysteine through the conserved F or W. Each record gives: clone size, J gene, D gene, V gene, CDR3 DNA, CDR3 protein. The D gene is left open where the match is weak. Rows may omit the clone size; those that give it use once, few, many or a size class.

size: -; J: TRBJ2-2; D: -; V: TRBV7-9; DNA: TGTGCCAGCAGCGTAGGATCAGTTGCGGCCGGGGAGCTGTTTTTT; CDR3: CASSVGSVAAGELFF
size: few; J: TRBJ2-1; D: TRBD1; V: TRBV29-1; DNA: TGCAGCGTTGAACCAGCCCGGACAGGGGCCCGCAATGAGCAGTTCTTC; CDR3: CSVEPARTGARNEQFF
size: few; J: TRBJ1-6; D: -; V: TRBV5-5; DNA: TGTGCCAGCAGCTTAAAGCTATTGCAGTCACCCCTCCACTTT; CDR3: CASSLKLLQSPLHF
size: -; J: TRBJ2-2; D: TRBD2; V: TRBV5-1; DNA: TGCGCCAGCAGCTCCGCACTTACTAGCGGGAGGGCCGTCGGGGAGCTGTTTTTT; CDR3: CASSSALTSGRAVGELFF
size: many; J: TRBJ2-2; D: -; V: TRBV27; DNA: TGTGCCAGCAGTTTGGAACTAGCTACCGGGGAGCTGTTTTTT; CDR3: CASSLELATGELFF
size: -; J: TRBJ1-2; D: -; V: TRBV20-1; DNA: TGCAGTGCTCAAACGACAGGAAACTATGGCTACACCTTC; CDR3: CSAQTTGNYGYTF
size: -; J: TRBJ1-2; D: -; V: TRBV18; DNA: TGTGCCAGCTCACCGACCCCAGGGTACTATGGCTACACCTTC; CDR3: CASSPTPGYYGYTF
size: many; J: TRBJ2-3; D: -; V: TRBV7-7; DNA: TGTGCTAGCAGCCCCGGGTCTAGCACAGATACGCAGTATTTT; CDR3: CASSPGSSTDTQYF
size: many; J: TRBJ2-1; D: -; V: TRBV15; DNA: TGTGCCACCAGCAGAGATCCATTGCGGGGAAATGAGCAGTTCTTC; CDR3: CATSRDPLRGNEQFF
size: -; J: TRBJ2-2; D: TRBD1; V: TRBV5-1; DNA: TGCGCCAGCCGCGATTTCGACAGGGGAAGAACCGGGGAGCTGTTTTTT; CDR3: CASRDFDRGRTGELFF
size: -; J: TRBJ2-7; D: TRBD1; V: TRBV29-1; DNA: TGCAGCGTTTCTTCCGGGACAGGGGGGTCCTACGAGCAGTACTTC; CDR3: CSVSSGTGGSYEQYF
size: -; J: TRBJ1-4; D: TRBD1; V: TRBV9; DNA: TGTGCCAGCAGCCCGGGGGACAGGGGGCGATTGGGCGAAAAACTGTTTTTT; CDR3: CASSPGDRGRLGEKLFF
size: -; J: TRBJ1-1; D: TRBD1; V: TRBV18; DNA: TGTGCCAGCTCACGTTACCGGGACAGCCCCGAAGCTTTCTTT; CDR3: CASSRYRDSPEAFF
size: -; J: TRBJ1-3; D: -; V: TRBV20-1; DNA: TGCAGTGCTAGAGAGGTAGCAAACACCATATATTTT; CDR3: CSAREVANTIYF
size: -; J: TRBJ1-1; D: -; V: TRBV5-1; DNA: TGCGCCAGCAGCTTGAGGGTGGTGGGGGCGGGCACTGAAGCTTTCTTT; CDR3: CASSLRVVGAGTEAFF
size: -; J: TRBJ1-6; D: -; V: TRBV7-3; DNA: TGTGCCAGCAGCTTAACCCCGGGAGCACCCCTCCACTTT; CDR3: CASSLTPGAPLHF
size: few; J: TRBJ2-7; D: -; V: TRBV12-3/TRBV12-4; DNA: TGTGCCAGCAGTTTAAACTTCTACGAGCAGTACTTC; CDR3: CASSLNFYEQYF
size: -; J: TRBJ2-2; D: -; V: TRBV7-2; DNA: TGTGCCAGCAGCTTGGACCCCCTATCCGGGGAGCTGTTTTTT; CDR3: CASSLDPLSGELFF
size: few; J: TRBJ2-5; D: -; V: TRBV27; DNA: TGTGCCAGCAGTCGGACGGGAAAAGGGGCCCAGTACTTC; CDR3: CASSRTGKGAQYF
size: -; J: TRBJ1-4; D: -; V: TRBV7-9; DNA: TGTGCCAGCAGCCGGCAGGGAGCCCCTAATGAAAAACTGTTTTTT; CDR3: CASSRQGAPNEKLFF
size: -; J: TRBJ2-1; D: TRBD2; V: TRBV20-1; DNA: TGCAGTGCTAGAGAACCGGGACTAGCGGGGGTAAATGAGCAGTTCTTC; CDR3: CSAREPGLAGVNEQFF
size: -; J: TRBJ2-3; D: -; V: TRBV24-1; DNA: TGTGCCACCAGTGACACGACTAGACCAGATACGCAGTATTTT; CDR3: CATSDTTRPDTQYF